Presented here are 6 T cell receptor beta chains from one specimen sequenced in a study of tumor and adjacent non-tumor tissue in lung cancer listed by TCRdb under 2018. Library creation used multiplex PCR. Sequencing took place on an Illumina HiSeq 2500. TCRbeta libraries were constructed through three rounds of nested PCR with primers (Table S4) according to protocols adapted from ARM-PCR. The public reads were reprocessed in TCRdb via fastp at Q25 and MiXCR, keeping in-frame beta chains. Rows are unified per CDR3 protein, each entry keeping the most common DNA and genes. For this sample there are about 110,000 distinct CDR3 sequences; over 55% appear just once. Around 20% of the sample lies in the top ten. RNA was isolated from bulk unsorted tissue, and RNA quality was assessed with a NanoDrop ND-1000 and an Agilent 2100. The normal lung samples consisted of distant non-tumor tissue collected more than 3 cm from the tumor edge.

The sample comprised distant non-tumor lung tissue. These receptors were taken from a man in his 60s with non-small cell lung cancer.

The chain has TRBV20-1 and TRBJ1-2; no definite D call. The CDR3 runs 13 residues. V lost 0 bases and J lost 4, with 9 bases in between. Germline V lookup: CDR1 DFQATT, CDR2 SNEGSKA (reference sequence). The CDR3 sequence: CSARDEGSYGYTF. The CDR3 nucleotides are TGCAGTGCTAGAGATGAGGGATCCTATGGCTACACCTTC.

As to this clonotype: Germline is not matched at one junction end, which may reflect a read error. The chain's CDR3 is CAGSSGTSCNEQFF. For the CDR3, the DNA is TGTGCCGGCAGTTCCGGGACTAGCTGCAATGAGCAGTTCTTC. The gene calls are TRBV12-3 or TRBV12-4 and TRBJ2-1, with TRBD2 identical over 9 bases. The CDR3 totals 14 residues.

The chain carries TRBV5-1 and TRBJ2-3; the match to TRBD2 covers 10 bases. The V gene's germline CDR1 is SGHRS and CDR2 YFSETQ. V dropped 0 bases and J dropped 1; count of bases not matched to a gene: 2. The CDR3 totals 16 residues. CDR3 region: CASSLVGTSGTDTQYF. CDR3 sequence (DNA): TGCGCCAGCAGCTTGGTAGGGACTAGCGGCACAGATACGCAGTATTTT.

A note on this clonotype: A read error may account for a junction end that differs from germline. The V and J genes are TRBV6-2 or TRBV6-3 and TRBJ1-5, with a tentative D call TRBD1 (6 bases). Germline V gene data show CDR1 as MNHEY and CDR2 as SVGEGT. This CDR3 comprises 18 residues. The CDR3 coding sequence is TGTGTCAGCAACCCCACGTACTGGGACACCGACTTTATTCAGCCCCAGCATTTT. Its translation is CVSNPTYWDTDFIQPQHF.

Regarding this clonotype: The junction shows a germline mismatch at one end, possibly a read error. V gene TRBV4-2 combines with J gene TRBJ2-2; D is perhaps TRBD1 (6 bases). The CDR3 has 16 amino acids. Looked up from germline, CDR1 is LGHNA and CDR2 is YNFKEQ. The CDR3: CSSSPRGDNNTGELFF. The CDR3 DNA reads TGTTCCAGCAGTCCGCGAGGGGACAACAACACCGGGGAGCTGTTTTTT.

J is TRBJ2-1 and V is TRBV21-1; TRBD2 reflects the table's D call only, with no check against the DNA. TRBV21-1 represents a pseudogene. This CDR3 comprises 21 residues. This CDR3 is CAGSKEATSGRALGSENEQFF. DNA for the CDR3: TGTGCCGGCAGCAAAGAAGCGACTAGCGGGAGGGCCCTCGGGAGTGAAAATGAGCAGTTCTTC.